This section outlines one T cell receptor (beta chain) sequence together with its context. This entry is derived from a study of blood T cell repertoires in COVID-19. Study-wide background: The United States, Italy and Spain supplied acute and convalescent COVID-19 samples.

The CDR3 extends over 14 amino acids. Trimming cost V 4 bases and J 5 bases; bases outside gene matches: 11. Germline CDR1 is SQVTM and CDR2 is ANQGSEA. The method was immunoSEQ multiplex PCR; TCRdb's version includes in-frame clones alone and lacks a portion of them. The data hold roughly 59,000 clones, with 65% to 80% observed a single time. The V gene is TRBV29-1, the J gene TRBJ2-7; 7 positions match TRBD2. The sequenced sample was peripheral blood. This sequence was found in a human donor in a cohort sampled during active COVID-19. CDR3 sequence: CSVVGGRSVDEQYF. As DNA, the CDR3 is TGCAGCGTTGTAGGCGGGAGATCGGTTGACGAGCAGTACTTC.